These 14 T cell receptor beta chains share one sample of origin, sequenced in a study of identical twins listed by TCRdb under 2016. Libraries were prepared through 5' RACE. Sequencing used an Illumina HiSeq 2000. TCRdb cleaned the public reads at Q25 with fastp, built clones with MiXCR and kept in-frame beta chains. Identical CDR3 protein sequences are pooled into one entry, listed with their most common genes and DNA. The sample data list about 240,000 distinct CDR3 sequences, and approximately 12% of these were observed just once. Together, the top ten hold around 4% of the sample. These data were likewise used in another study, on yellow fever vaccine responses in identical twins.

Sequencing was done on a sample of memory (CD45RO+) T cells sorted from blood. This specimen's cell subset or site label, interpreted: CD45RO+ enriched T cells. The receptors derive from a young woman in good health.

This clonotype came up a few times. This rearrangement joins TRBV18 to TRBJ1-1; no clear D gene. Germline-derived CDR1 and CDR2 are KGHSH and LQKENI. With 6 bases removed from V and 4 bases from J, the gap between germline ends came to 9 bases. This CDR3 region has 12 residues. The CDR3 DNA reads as TGTGCCAGCTCGGACTGGGGCACTGAAGCTTTCTTT. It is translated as CASSDWGTEAFF. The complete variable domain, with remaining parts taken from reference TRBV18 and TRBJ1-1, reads NAGVMQNPRHLVRRRGQEARLRCSPMKGHSHVYWYRQLPEEGLKFMVYLQKENIIDESGMPKERFSAEFPKEGPSILRIQQVVRGDSAAYFCASSDWGTEAFFGQGTRLTVV.

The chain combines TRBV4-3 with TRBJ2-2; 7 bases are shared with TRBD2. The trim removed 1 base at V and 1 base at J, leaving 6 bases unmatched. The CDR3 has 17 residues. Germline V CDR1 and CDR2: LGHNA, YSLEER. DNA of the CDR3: TGCGCCAGCAGCCAAGCGGGCGGGAGTAGGAACACCGGGGAGCTGTTTTTT. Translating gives CASSQAGGSRNTGELFF.

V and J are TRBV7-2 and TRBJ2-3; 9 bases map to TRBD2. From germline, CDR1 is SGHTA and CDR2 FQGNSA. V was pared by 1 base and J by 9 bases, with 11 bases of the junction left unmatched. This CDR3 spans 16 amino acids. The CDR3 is CASSLGGGRGRVTQYF. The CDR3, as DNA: TGTGCCAGCAGCTTAGGTGGCGGGAGGGGTCGAGTCACGCAGTATTTT.

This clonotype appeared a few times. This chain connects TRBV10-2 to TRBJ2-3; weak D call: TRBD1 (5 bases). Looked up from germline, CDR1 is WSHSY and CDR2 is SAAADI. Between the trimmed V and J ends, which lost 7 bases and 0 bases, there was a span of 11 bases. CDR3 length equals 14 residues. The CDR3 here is CASKTGASTDTQYF. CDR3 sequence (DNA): TGCGCCAGCAAAACAGGTGCTAGCACAGATACGCAGTATTTT.

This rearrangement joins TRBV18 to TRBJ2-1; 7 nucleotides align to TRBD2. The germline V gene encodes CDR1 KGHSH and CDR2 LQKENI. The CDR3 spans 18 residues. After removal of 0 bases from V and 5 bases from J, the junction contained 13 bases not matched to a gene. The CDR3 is CASSPPLTLAATDNEQFF. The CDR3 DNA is TGTGCCAGCTCACCACCACTAACCCTAGCGGCCACTGACAATGAGCAGTTCTTC.

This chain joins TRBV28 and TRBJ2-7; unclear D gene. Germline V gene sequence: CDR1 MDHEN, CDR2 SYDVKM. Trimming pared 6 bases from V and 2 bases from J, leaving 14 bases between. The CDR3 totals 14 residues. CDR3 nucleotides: TGTGCCAGCAGGGCCGGGTTAAAGGCCTACGAGCAGTACTTC. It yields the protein CASRAGLKAYEQYF.

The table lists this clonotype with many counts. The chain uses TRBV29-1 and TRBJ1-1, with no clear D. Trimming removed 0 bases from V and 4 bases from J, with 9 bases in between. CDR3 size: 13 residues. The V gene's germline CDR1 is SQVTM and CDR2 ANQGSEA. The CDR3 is CSVEDSVGTEAFF. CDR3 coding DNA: TGCAGCGTTGAAGATAGCGTTGGCACTGAAGCTTTCTTT.

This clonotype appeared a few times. CDR3 sequence (DNA): TGTGCCAGCAGTCCAGCTAGGGGGTCGGCTAATGAAAAACTGTTTTTT. The encoded protein is CASSPARGSANEKLFF. The chain joins TRBV7-2 to TRBJ1-4; the D gene is possibly TRBD1 (6 bases). Germline V lookup: CDR1 SGHTA, CDR2 FQGNSA. The CDR3 contains 16 residues. Trimming left V 6 bases short and J 3 bases short, with 17 bases between.

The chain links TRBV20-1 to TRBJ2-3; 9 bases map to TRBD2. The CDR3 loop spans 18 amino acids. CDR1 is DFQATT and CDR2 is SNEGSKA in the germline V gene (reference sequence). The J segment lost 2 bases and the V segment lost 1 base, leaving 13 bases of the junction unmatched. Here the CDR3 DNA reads TGCAGTGCTAGAGCAATAACGATTCTAGCGGGGCCCACAGATACGCAGTATTTT. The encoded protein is CSARAITILAGPTDTQYF.

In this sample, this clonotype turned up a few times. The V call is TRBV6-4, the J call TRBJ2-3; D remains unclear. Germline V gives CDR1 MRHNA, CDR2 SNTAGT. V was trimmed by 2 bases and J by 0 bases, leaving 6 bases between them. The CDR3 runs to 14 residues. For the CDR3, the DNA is TGTGCCAGCAGTGACGCGGAAAGCACAGATACGCAGTATTTT. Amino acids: CASSDAESTDTQYF.

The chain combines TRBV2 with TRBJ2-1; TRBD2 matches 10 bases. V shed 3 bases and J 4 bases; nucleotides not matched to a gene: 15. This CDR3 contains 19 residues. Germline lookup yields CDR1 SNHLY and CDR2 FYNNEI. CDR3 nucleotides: TGTGCCAGCAGTGATCCAGCGGGGGGGCTTTCCGGGCAATACAATGAGCAGTTCTTC. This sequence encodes CASSDPAGGLSGQYNEQFF.

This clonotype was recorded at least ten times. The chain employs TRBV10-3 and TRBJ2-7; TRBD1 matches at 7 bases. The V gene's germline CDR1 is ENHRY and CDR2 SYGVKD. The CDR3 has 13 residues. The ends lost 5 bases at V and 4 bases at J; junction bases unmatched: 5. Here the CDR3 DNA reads TGTGCCATCAGTCCGGGACAGAGTTACGAGCAGTACTTC. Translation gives CAISPGQSYEQYF.

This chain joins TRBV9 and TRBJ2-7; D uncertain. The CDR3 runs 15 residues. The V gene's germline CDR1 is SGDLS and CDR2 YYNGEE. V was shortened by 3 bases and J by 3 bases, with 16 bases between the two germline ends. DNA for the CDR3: TGTGCCAGCAGCGCTGCTGCTAACAGAAACTACGAGCAGTACTTC. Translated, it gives CASSAAANRNYEQYF. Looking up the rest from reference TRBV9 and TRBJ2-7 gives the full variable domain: DSGVTQTPKHLITATGQRVTLRCSPRSGDLSVYWYQQSLDQGLQFLIQYYNGEERAKGNILERFSAQQFPDLHSELNLSSLELGDSALYFCASSAAANRNYEQYFGPGTRLTVT.

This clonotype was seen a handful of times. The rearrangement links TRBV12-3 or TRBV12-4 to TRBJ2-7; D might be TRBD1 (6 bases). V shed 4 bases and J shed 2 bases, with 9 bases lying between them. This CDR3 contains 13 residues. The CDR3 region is CASSSGQTYEQYF. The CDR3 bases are TGTGCCAGCAGTTCCGGACAGACCTACGAGCAGTACTTC.